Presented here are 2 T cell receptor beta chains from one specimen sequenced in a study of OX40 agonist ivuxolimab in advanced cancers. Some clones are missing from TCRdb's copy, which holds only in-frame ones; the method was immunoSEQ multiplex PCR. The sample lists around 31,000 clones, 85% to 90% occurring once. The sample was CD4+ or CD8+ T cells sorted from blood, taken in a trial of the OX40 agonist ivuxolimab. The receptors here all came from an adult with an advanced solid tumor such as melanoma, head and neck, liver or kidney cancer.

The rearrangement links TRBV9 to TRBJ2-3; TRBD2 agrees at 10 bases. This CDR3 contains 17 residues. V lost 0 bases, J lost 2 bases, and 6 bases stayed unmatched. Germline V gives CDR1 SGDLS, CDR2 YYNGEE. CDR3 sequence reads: CASSVGVAGGPTDTQYF. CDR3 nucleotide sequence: TGTGCCAGCAGCGTAGGAGTAGCGGGGGGCCCCACAGATACGCAGTATTTT. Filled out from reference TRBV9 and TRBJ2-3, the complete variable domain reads DSGVTQTPKHLITATGQRVTLRCSPRSGDLSVYWYQQSLDQGLQFLIQYYNGEERAKGNILERFSAQQFPDLHSELNLSSLELGDSALYFCASSVGVAGGPTDTQYFGPGTRLTVL.

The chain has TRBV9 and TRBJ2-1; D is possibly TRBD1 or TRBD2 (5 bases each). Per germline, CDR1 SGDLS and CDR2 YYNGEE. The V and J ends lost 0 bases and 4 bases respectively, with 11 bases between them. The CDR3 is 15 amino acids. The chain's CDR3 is CASSVDGTLYNEQFF. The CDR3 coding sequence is TGTGCCAGCAGCGTAGACGGGACGCTATACAATGAGCAGTTCTTC.